This passage covers 26 T cell receptor beta chains from one sample sequenced in a study of shared clonotypes between healthy human individuals. Method: immunoSEQ multiplex PCR; TCRdb's copy keeps in-frame clones and lacks some. The sample lists about 1.5 million clones; 95% to 99% were seen once. Sequencing used naive CD4+ T cells sorted from blood. Described subset: CD45RA+ positively selected. The source is a man in his thirties or forties in good health.

The V and J genes are TRBV10-3 and TRBJ2-7; TRBD2 matches 10 bases. The CDR3 is made up of 16 amino acids. From germline, CDR1 is ENHRY and CDR2 SYGVKD. After removal of 3 bases from V and 4 bases from J, the junction contained 9 bases not matched to a gene. This CDR3 is CAISEAGASGSYEQYF. The CDR3 region has the DNA TGTGCCATCAGTGAAGCGGGGGCTAGCGGGAGTTACGAGCAGTACTTC.

This clone was detected only once. The chain recombines TRBV30 with TRBJ2-6; the D is unclear. Trimming took off 0 bases at V and 6 bases at J, with 6 bases between the two ends. The V gene's germline CDR1 is GTSNPN and CDR2 SVGIG (reference sequence). CDR3 length: 13 residues. The CDR3 sequence: CAWSVSTANVLTF. The DNA of the CDR3 is TGTGCCTGGAGTGTATCCACGGCCAACGTCCTGACTTTC.

The chain employs TRBV11-2 and TRBJ2-1; 8 bases map to TRBD2. The CDR3 totals 16 residues. Losses at the gene ends were 5 bases for V and 7 bases for J; bases not matched to a gene: 13. Germline CDR1 and CDR2: SGHAT and FQNNGV. The CDR3 DNA reads TGTGCCAGCAGCCCGACAGCGGGAGTTCTTTATAATGAGCAGTTCTTC. This translates into CASSPTAGVLYNEQFF.

The chain couples TRBV6-5 to TRBJ2-3; TRBD2 matches 7 bases. With V trimmed by 1 base and J by 2 bases, 6 bases remained unmatched. The CDR3 extends over 16 amino acids. Germline V gives CDR1 MNHEY, CDR2 SVGAGI. CDR3 loop: CASSYFASGVTDTQYF. For the CDR3, the DNA is TGTGCCAGCAGTTACTTTGCTAGCGGCGTCACAGATACGCAGTATTTT.

The chain combines TRBV6-5 with TRBJ1-3; D is unclear. V was shortened by 0 bases and J by 0 bases, with 9 bases between the two germline ends. Germline assignment: CDR1 MNHEY and CDR2 SVGAGI. CDR3 size: 16 residues. CDR3 bases: TGTGCCAGCAGTTACTCGTATCGGAGCTCTGGAAACACCATATATTTT. Translated: CASSYSYRSSGNTIYF.

The rearrangement links TRBV10-1 to TRBJ2-7; 9 bases align to TRBD2. Germline CDR1 reads WNHNN; CDR2 reads SYGVQD (reference sequence). With V trimmed by 3 bases and J by 6 bases, 3 bases remained unmatched. There are 13 residues in the CDR3. For the CDR3, the DNA is TGCGCCAGCAGTGATAGCGGGAGTTTCGAGCAGTACTTC. As protein: CASSDSGSFEQYF.

The CDR3 loop is CASRRAGTDYNEQFF. CDR3 nucleotides: TGTGCCAGCAGACGGGCCGGGACAGACTACAATGAGCAGTTCTTC. This chain joins TRBV28 and TRBJ2-1, with 7 bases fitting TRBD1. CDR3 size: 15 residues. CDR1 and CDR2 from the germline V gene are MDHEN and SYDVKM. The ends lost 6 bases at V and 3 bases at J; junction bases unmatched: 8.

The V call is TRBV30, the J call TRBJ1-1, with D perhaps TRBD1 (6 bases). This CDR3 has 12 amino acids. The germline gives CDR1 GTSNPN, CDR2 SVGIG (reference sequence). Trimming took off 3 bases at V and 6 bases at J, with 11 bases between the two ends. CDR3 amino acids: CAWRQGTAEAFF. As DNA, the CDR3 is TGTGCCTGGAGGCAGGGGACCGCTGAAGCTTTCTTT.

The chain has TRBV29-1 and TRBJ2-3; D gene ambiguous. Germline assignment: CDR1 SQVTM and CDR2 ANQGSEA. The CDR3 runs 10 residues. V dropped 4 bases and J dropped 4 bases, with 3 bases sitting between them. The DNA for the CDR3 is TGCAGCGTTGCGCCAGATACGCAGTATTTT. This gives the protein CSVAPDTQYF.

V and J are TRBV9 and TRBJ2-2; 7 bases fit TRBD2. Per germline, CDR1 SGDLS and CDR2 YYNGEE. This CDR3 is built from 15 residues. After removal of 4 bases from V and 2 bases from J, the junction contained 5 bases not matched to a gene. The CDR3 bases are TGTGCCAGCAGCACCCTAGCGGAAAACACCGGGGAGCTGTTTTTT. Residues: CASSTLAENTGELFF.

CDR3 region: CASSFRTESYNEQFF. In DNA, the CDR3 is TGCGCCAGCAGCTTCCGCACCGAATCCTACAATGAGCAGTTCTTC. The chain carries TRBV5-1 and TRBJ2-1; D call uncertain. Germline CDR1 SGHRS, CDR2 YFSETQ. Trimming took off 2 bases at V and 1 base at J, with 10 bases between the two ends. CDR3 size: 15 residues. Full variable domain (outside the CDR3, taken from reference TRBV5-1 and TRBJ2-1): KAGVTQTPRYLIKTRGQQVTLSCSPISGHRSVSWYQQTPGQGLQFLFEYFSETQRNKGNFPGRFSGRQFSNSRSEMNVSTLELGDSALYLCASSFRTESYNEQFFGPGTRLTVL.

The chain couples TRBV5-4 to TRBJ2-1; 8 bases are shared with TRBD1. The V gene end was trimmed by 6 bases and the J gene end by 4 bases; junction bases not matched to a gene: 6. The V gene's germline CDR1 is SGHNT and CDR2 YYREEE (reference sequence). This CDR3 has 14 residues. The CDR3 is CASTDRGKYNEQFF. The CDR3 bases are TGTGCCAGCACCGACAGGGGCAAATACAATGAGCAGTTCTTC.

The chain couples TRBV2 to TRBJ2-5, with D perhaps matching TRBD2 (6 bases). Trimming took off 11 bases at V and 5 bases at J, with 21 bases between the two ends. Germline CDR1 is SNHLY and CDR2 is FYNNEI. There are 14 residues in the CDR3. The CDR3 DNA reads TGTGCCGGCAAGGGAGGCTGGGCCCAGGAGACCCAGTACTTC. Its protein is CAGKGGWAQETQYF. The full variable domain, its missing parts supplied by reference TRBV2 and TRBJ2-5, is EPEVTQTPSHQVTQMGQEVILRCVPISNHLYFYWYRQILGQKVEFLVSFYNNEISEKSEIFDDQFSVERPDGSNFTLKIRSTKLEDSAMYFCAGKGGWAQETQYFGPGTRLLVL.

The genes are TRBV7-2 and TRBJ1-5; D unclear. CDR1 SGHTA and CDR2 FQGNSA come from the germline V gene. V was pared by 3 bases and J by 4 bases, with 4 bases between. The CDR3 runs 12 residues. Here the CDR3 DNA reads TGTGCCAGCAGCTTTCGAAATCAGCCCCAGCATTTT. This gives the protein CASSFRNQPQHF.

In this sample, this clone turned up once. This chain joins TRBV7-9 and TRBJ2-7, with 8 bases matching TRBD2. The CDR3 loop spans 14 amino acids. Germline V lookup: CDR1 SEHNR, CDR2 FQNEAQ (reference sequence). J gave up 2 bases and V 2 bases, and 2 bases lay outside the gene matches. The DNA of the CDR3 is TGTGCCAGCAGCTTAAAGACTAGCGCCTACGAGCAGTACTTC. As protein: CASSLKTSAYEQYF.

In nucleotides, the CDR3 is TGCGCCAGCAGCGTAGTAGCGGGAGGTCGCAATGAGCAGTTCTTC. This encodes CASSVVAGGRNEQFF. The chain recombines TRBV5-1 with TRBJ2-1, with 10 bases fitting TRBD2. Germline-derived CDR1 and CDR2 are SGHRS and YFSETQ. The V and J ends lost 4 bases and 6 bases, in that order; junction bases with no gene match: 7. This CDR3 contains 15 residues.

J is TRBJ2-1 and V is TRBV10-3; 13 bases match TRBD2. Germline lookup yields CDR1 ENHRY and CDR2 SYGVKD. V was pared by 4 bases and J by 10 bases, with 7 bases of the junction left unmatched. CDR3 size: 15 residues. The chain's CDR3 is CAISVGLAGVEEQFF. The CDR3 coding sequence is TGTGCCATCAGTGTCGGACTAGCGGGAGTCGAGGAGCAGTTCTTC.

The chain joins TRBV10-3 to TRBJ1-2, with D unresolved. V lost 0 bases to trimming and J lost 4 bases, with 18 bases between them. The CDR3 loop spans 17 amino acids. Germline values: CDR1 ENHRY, CDR2 SYGVKD. The CDR3 loop reads CAISESLLTGYTYGYTF. CDR3 DNA: TGTGCCATCAGTGAGTCCCTTCTGACCGGTTATACCTATGGCTACACCTTC.

The chain is built from TRBV19 and TRBJ1-2; 7 positions agree with TRBD1. Germline V gene sequence: CDR1 LNHDA, CDR2 SQIVND (reference sequence). This CDR3 contains 15 residues. The ends lost 3 bases at V and 6 bases at J; junction bases unmatched: 10. The CDR3 DNA follows: TGTGCCAGTAGTATGCCCGACAGGGTGCGAGATGGCTACACCTTC. Its translation is CASSMPDRVRDGYTF. The entire variable domain, with the rest obtained from reference TRBV19 and TRBJ1-2, is as follows: DGGITQSPKYLFRKEGQNVTLSCEQNLNHDAMYWYRQDPGQGLRLIYYSQIVNDFQKGDIAEGYSVSREKKESFPLTVTSAQKNPTAFYLCASSMPDRVRDGYTFGSGTRLTVV.

The V gene is TRBV5-1, the J gene TRBJ2-7; a possible D gene is TRBD1 (6 bases). The CDR3 is made up of 13 amino acids. Trimming cost V 2 bases and J 4 bases, with 10 bases left between them. CDR1 and CDR2 from the germline V gene are SGHRS and YFSETQ. DNA for the CDR3: TGCGCCAGCAGCTTAGACAGGCAGTACGAGCAGTACTTC. As protein: CASSLDRQYEQYF.

This clone was seen only once. The rearrangement links TRBV29-1 to TRBJ2-7, with 10 bases matching TRBD1. The CDR3 contains 13 residues. Germline lookup yields CDR1 SQVTM and CDR2 ANQGSEA. V gave up 3 bases and J gave up 2 bases; unmatched junction bases: 1. CDR3 residues: CSVEGTGAYEQYF. CDR3 sequence (DNA): TGCAGCGTTGAGGGGACAGGGGCCTACGAGCAGTACTTC.

This rearrangement joins TRBV18 to TRBJ1-2; TRBD1 matches 8 bases. The V and J ends lost 3 bases and 7 bases, in that order; junction bases with no gene match: 13. Germline lookup yields CDR1 KGHSH and CDR2 LQKENI. This CDR3 is built from 16 residues. The CDR3 sequence: CASSPFPRTGRAGYTF. The CDR3 coding sequence is TGTGCCAGCTCACCTTTCCCCCGGACAGGGCGGGCTGGCTACACCTTC.

The chain recombines TRBV5-4 with TRBJ2-1; D is ambiguous. Germline assignment: CDR1 SGHNT and CDR2 YYREEE (reference sequence). Deletions cut 4 bases from V and 0 bases from J, with 5 bases between. CDR3 length equals 13 residues. The CDR3 region has the DNA TGTGCCAGCAGCCCCGCCTCCTACAATGAGCAGTTCTTC. Its protein is CASSPASYNEQFF.

This sequence joins TRBV7-9 and TRBJ2-1; the D gene is possibly TRBD2 (6 bases). CDR1 and CDR2 (germline): SEHNR, FQNEAQ (reference sequence). This CDR3 has 16 amino acids. V was pared by 4 bases and J by 3 bases, with 16 bases between. CDR3 sequence (DNA): TGTGCCAGCAGCTGGAGGCCCGGGACTGACTACAATGAGCAGTTCTTC. It specifies CASSWRPGTDYNEQFF.

J is TRBJ2-1 and V is TRBV4-3; TRBD2 agrees at 9 bases. The CDR3 is made up of 16 amino acids. Germline V lookup: CDR1 LGHNA, CDR2 YSLEER. V dropped 4 bases and J dropped 1; count of bases not matched to a gene: 5. The CDR3 DNA is TGCGCCAGCAGCCGGATTAGCGGGAGTTCCTACAATGAGCAGTTCTTC. This encodes CASSRISGSSYNEQFF.

V gene TRBV2 combines with J gene TRBJ1-2, with TRBD1 as a possible D gene (5 bases). Germline-derived CDR1 and CDR2 are SNHLY and FYNNEI. V was cut by 5 bases and J by 4 bases, with 17 bases left in between. The CDR3 length is 15 residues. DNA of the CDR3: TGTGCCAGCAGTCTAAAGACAGTAACAACCTATGGCTACACCTTC. As protein: CASSLKTVTTYGYTF. The whole variable domain, filled in from reference TRBV2 and TRBJ1-2, reads EPEVTQTPSHQVTQMGQEVILRCVPISNHLYFYWYRQILGQKVEFLVSFYNNEISEKSEIFDDQFSVERPDGSNFTLKIRSTKLEDSAMYFCASSLKTVTTYGYTFGSGTRLTVV.